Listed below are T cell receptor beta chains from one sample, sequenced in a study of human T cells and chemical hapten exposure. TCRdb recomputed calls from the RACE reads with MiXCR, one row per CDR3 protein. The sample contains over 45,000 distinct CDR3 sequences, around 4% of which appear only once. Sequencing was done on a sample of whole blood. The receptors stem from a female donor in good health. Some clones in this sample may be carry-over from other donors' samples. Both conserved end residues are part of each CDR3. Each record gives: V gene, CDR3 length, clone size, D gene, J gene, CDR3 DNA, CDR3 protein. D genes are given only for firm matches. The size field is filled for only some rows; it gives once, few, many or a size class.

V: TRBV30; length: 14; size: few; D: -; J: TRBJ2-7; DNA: TGTGCCTGGAGTGTGAAAGGGTCCCCCTACGAGCAGTACTTC; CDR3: CAWSVKGSPYEQYF
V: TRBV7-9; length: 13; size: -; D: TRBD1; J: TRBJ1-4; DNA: TGTGCCAGCAGCCACGGACAGGGAGAAAAACTGTTTTTT; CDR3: CASSHGQGEKLFF
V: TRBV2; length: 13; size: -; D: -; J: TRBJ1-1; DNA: TGTGCTCCCAGCAAGTGGATTACCACTGAAGCTTTCTTT; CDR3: CAPSKWITTEAFF
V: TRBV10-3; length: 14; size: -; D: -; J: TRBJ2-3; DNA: TGTGCCATCAGTGAATACGGGGTTACAGATACGCAGTATTTT; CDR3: CAISEYGVTDTQYF
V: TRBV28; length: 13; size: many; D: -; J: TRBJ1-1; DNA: TGTGCCAGCAGGGGCACAGGGAACACTGAAGCTTTCTTT; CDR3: CASRGTGNTEAFF
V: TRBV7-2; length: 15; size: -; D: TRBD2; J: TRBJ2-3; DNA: TGTGCCAGCAGCTTTAGCGGGGGGGCGGAAGATACGCAGTATTTT; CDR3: CASSFSGGAEDTQYF
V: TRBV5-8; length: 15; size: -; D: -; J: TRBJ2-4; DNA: TGTGCCAGCAGCTTCGACATGGCCCGGAAAAACATTCAGTACTTC; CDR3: CASSFDMARKNIQYF
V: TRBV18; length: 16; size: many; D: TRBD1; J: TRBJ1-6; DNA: TGTGCCAGCTCACCGACAGGGGGCGTCCATAATTCACCCCTCCACTTT; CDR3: CASSPTGGVHNSPLHF
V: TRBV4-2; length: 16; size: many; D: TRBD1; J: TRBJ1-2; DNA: TGTGCCAGCAGCCAAGATAGGTCGCAGGGGGCCTATGGCTACACCTTC; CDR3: CASSQDRSQGAYGYTF
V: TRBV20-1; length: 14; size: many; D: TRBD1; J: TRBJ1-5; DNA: TGCAGTGCCGGGAGAACAGGGGGCAATCAGCCCCAGCATTTT; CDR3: CSAGRTGGNQPQHF
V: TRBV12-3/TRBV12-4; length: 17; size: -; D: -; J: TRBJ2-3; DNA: TGTGCCAGCAGTCCCCCTCGGGGAGGCATGGGCACAGATACGCAGTATTTT; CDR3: CASSPPRGGMGTDTQYF
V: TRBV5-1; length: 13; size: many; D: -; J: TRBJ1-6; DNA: TGCGCCAGCAGCACGAGCCGGGGGTTCACCCTCCACTTT; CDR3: CASSTSRGFTLHF
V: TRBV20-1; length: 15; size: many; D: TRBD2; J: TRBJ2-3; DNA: TGCAGTGCTAACACGGGACTAGCGGGGGTTGATACGCAGTATTTT; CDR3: CSANTGLAGVDTQYF
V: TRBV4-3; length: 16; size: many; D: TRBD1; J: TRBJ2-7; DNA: TGCGCCAGCAGCCAAGACTGGACAGGGGTTTGGTACGAGCAGTACTTC; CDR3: CASSQDWTGVWYEQYF
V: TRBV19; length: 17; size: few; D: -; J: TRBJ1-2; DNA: TGTGCCAGTAGTAGTCCCAGTTTTCTGCGGATCCCCTATGGCTACACCTTC; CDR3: CASSSPSFLRIPYGYTF
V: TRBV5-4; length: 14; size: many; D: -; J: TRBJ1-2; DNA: TGTGCCAGCAGCCAATCTTGGCCTAACTATGGCTACACCTTC; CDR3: CASSQSWPNYGYTF
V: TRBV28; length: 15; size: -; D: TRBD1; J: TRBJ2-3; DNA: TGTGCCAGCAGATCCGGGACAGGGAGTAGAGATACGCAGTATTTT; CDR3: CASRSGTGSRDTQYF
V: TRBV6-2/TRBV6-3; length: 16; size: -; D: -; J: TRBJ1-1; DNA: TGTGCCAGCAGTTGGTTCGGTCAAACAATGAACACTGAAGCTTTCTTT; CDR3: CASSWFGQTMNTEAFF
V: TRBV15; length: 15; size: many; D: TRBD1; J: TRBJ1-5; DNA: TGTGCCACCAGCAGTCAGGGGGGCGCGGGACAGCCCCAGCATTTT; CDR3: CATSSQGGAGQPQHF
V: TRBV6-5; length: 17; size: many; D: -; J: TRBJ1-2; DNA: TGTGCCAGCAGTCATCTAGGACACGGGTTTTCCAACTATGGCTACACCTTC; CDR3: CASSHLGHGFSNYGYTF
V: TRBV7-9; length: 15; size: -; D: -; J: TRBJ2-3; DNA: TGTGCCAGCAGCATCCGGGACGGAGGGGAAGATACGCAGTATTTT; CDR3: CASSIRDGGEDTQYF
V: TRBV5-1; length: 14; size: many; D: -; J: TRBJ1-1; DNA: TGCGCCAGCCGGACCGAGGTAGGGGGAGTTGAAGCTTTCTTT; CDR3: CASRTEVGGVEAFF
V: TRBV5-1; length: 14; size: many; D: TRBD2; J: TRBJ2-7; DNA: TGCGCCAGCAGCCCCGGGACTAGCGGGGTTAATGAGAACTTC; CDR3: CASSPGTSGVNENF
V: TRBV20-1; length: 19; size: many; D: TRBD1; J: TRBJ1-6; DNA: TGCAGTGCTAGAGACTCTGGGACAGGGGGCCCGCTGAGGGGGTCACCCCTCCACTTT; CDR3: CSARDSGTGGPLRGSPLHF
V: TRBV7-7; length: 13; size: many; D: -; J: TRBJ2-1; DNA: TGTGCTAGCAGCTTAGGGGGGGGGGATGAGCAGTTCTTC; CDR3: CASSLGGGDEQFF
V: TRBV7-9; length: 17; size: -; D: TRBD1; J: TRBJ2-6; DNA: TGTGCCAGCAGCCACAGGACAGGGCGGGCTGGGGCCAACATCCTGACTTTC; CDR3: CASSHRTGRAGANILTF
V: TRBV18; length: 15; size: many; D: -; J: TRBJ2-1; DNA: TGTGCCAGCTCACCATTTGTTCAGGGGAGCAATGAGCAGTTCTTC; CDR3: CASSPFVQGSNEQFF
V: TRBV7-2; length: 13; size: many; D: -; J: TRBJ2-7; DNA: TGTGCCAGCAGCACCGGACTGAACTCGGTCGAGTACTTC; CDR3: CASSTGLNSVEYF
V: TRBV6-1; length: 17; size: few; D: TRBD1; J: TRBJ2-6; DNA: TGTGCCAGCAGTGAGGGGACAGGGGGCTCTGGGGCCAACGTCCTGACTTTC; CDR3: CASSEGTGGSGANVLTF
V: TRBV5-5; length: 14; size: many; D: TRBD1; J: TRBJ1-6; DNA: TGTGCCAGCAGCAGGGACAGGGGTAATTCACCCCTCCACTTT; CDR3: CASSRDRGNSPLHF
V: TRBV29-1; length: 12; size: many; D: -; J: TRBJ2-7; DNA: TGCGGGATCGGGCCCAGAGAATACGAGCAGTACTTC; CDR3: CGIGPREYEQYF
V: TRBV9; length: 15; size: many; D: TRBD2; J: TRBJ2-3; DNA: TGTGCCAGCAGCTCCGGGGGGGGAGGCACAGATACGCAGTATTTT; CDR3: CASSSGGGGTDTQYF
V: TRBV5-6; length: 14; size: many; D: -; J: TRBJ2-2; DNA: TGTGCCAGCAGCTTGGGGCCCACCACCGGGGAGCTGTTTTTT; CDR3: CASSLGPTTGELFF
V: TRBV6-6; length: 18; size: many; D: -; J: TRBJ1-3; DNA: TGTGCCAGCAGTTACTCACGGCTAAGAGGGGATTCTGGAAACACCATATATTTT; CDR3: CASSYSRLRGDSGNTIYF
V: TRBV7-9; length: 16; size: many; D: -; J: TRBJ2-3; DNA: TGTGCCAGCAGGCCAGGGAGCCAACCCTTCACAGATACGCAGTATTTT; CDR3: CASRPGSQPFTDTQYF
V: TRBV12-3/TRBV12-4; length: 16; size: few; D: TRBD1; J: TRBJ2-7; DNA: TGTGCCAGCAGTTTAAGAGGGACAGGGGGCTCCTACGAGCAGTACTTC; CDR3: CASSLRGTGGSYEQYF
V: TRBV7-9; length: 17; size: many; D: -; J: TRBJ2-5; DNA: TGTGCCAGCAGCGGCCCTGCCGAGATGATCTTACAAGAGAACCAGTACTTC; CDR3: CASSGPAEMILQENQYF
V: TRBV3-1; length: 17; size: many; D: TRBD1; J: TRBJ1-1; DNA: TGTGCCAGCAGCCGTCGGAGGAACCCAGGGGGTTGGACTGAAGCTTTCTTT; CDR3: CASSRRRNPGGWTEAFF
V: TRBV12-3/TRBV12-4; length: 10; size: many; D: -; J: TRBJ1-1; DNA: TGTGCCAGCAGCCCGGGTGAAGCTTTCTTT; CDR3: CASSPGEAFF
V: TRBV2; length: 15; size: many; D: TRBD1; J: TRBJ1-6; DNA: TGTGCCAGCAGTGTACAGGGGGCGCGTAATTCACCCCTCCACTTT; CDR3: CASSVQGARNSPLHF
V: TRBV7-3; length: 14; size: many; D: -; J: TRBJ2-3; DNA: TGTGCCAGCAGCGTGGGGGGCATGCCAGATACGCAGTATTTT; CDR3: CASSVGGMPDTQYF
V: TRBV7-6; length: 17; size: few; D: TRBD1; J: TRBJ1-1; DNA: TGTGCCAGCAGCCTGCTACAGGGGGCATTTCCCGTTCAAGAAGCTTTCTTT; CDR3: CASSLLQGAFPVQEAFF
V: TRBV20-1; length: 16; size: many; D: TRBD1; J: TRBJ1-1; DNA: TGCAGTGCTAGTTATGGGGCATCGACAGGGGATGGTGAAGCTTTCTTT; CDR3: CSASYGASTGDGEAFF
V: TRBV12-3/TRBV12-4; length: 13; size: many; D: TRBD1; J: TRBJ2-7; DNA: TGTGCCAGCAGTCTGGGACAGGACTACGAGCAGTACTTC; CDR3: CASSLGQDYEQYF
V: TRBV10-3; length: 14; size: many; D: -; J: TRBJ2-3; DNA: TGTGCCATCAGTGAGTCGAAGAGCACAGATACGCAGTATTTT; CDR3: CAISESKSTDTQYF
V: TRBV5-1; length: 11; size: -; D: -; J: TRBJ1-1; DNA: TGCGCCAGCAGCATGGAGGGCGCGGCTTTCTTT; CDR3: CASSMEGAAFF
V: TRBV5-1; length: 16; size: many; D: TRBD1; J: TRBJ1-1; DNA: TGCGCCAGCAGCAAGGGGACAGGGGGCTGGAACACTGAAGCTTTCTTT; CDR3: CASSKGTGGWNTEAFF
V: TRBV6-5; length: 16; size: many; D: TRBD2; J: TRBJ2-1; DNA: TGTGCCAGCAGTAGACTAGCGGGGAGTCTCGATGATGAGCAGTTCTTC; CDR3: CASSRLAGSLDDEQFF
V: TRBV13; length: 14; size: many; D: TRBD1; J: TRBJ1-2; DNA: TGTGCCAGCAGCCCGACAGGGGATAACTATGGCTACACCTTC; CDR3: CASSPTGDNYGYTF
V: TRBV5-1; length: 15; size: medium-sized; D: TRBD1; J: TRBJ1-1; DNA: TGCGCCAGCAGCTTGGTGGCAGGGGGCCTCACTGAAGCTTTCTTT; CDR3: CASSLVAGGLTEAFF
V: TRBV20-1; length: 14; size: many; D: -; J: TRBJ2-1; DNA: TGCAGTGCTAGTAGAGGGGGGGCCTACAATGAGCAGTTCTTC; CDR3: CSASRGGAYNEQFF
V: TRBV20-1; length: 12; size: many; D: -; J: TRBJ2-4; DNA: TGCAGTGGGAGAATAGCCAAAAACATTCAGTACTTC; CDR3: CSGRIAKNIQYF
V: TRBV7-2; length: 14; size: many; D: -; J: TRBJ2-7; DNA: TGTGCCAGCAGCTTAAGTCCGGGGACCTACGAGCAGTACTTC; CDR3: CASSLSPGTYEQYF
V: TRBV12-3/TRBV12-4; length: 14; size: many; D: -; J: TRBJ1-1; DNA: TGTGCCAGCAGACGGACAGTGATGAACACTGAAGCTTTCTTT; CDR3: CASRRTVMNTEAFF
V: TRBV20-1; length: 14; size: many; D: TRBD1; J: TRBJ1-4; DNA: TGCAGTGCCCGTTCCGGGACAGGGCGAGAAAAACTGTTTTTT; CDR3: CSARSGTGREKLFF
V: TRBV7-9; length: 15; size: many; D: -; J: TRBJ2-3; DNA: TGTGCCAGCAGTCTCTCCGGTCATAGCACAGATACGCAGTATTTT; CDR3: CASSLSGHSTDTQYF